Each of the 24 T cell receptor beta chains below was sequenced from the same sample in a study of shared clonotypes between healthy human individuals. Libraries were prepared by immunoSEQ multiplex PCR; TCRdb keeps only in-frame clonotypes and omits some of them. The sample yields more than 2 million clones, approximately 94% seen once. Sequences were obtained from naive CD4+ T cells sorted from blood. As for subset: CD45RA+ positively selected. The source of these receptors is a man aged 18 to 35 in good health.

V and J are TRBV29-1 and TRBJ2-7, with D possibly being TRBD1 (5 bases). The CDR3 length is 12 residues. V shed 7 bases and J shed 6 bases, with 16 bases lying between them. Germline V lookup: CDR1 SQVTM, CDR2 ANQGSEA. The CDR3: CSAEEVGAEQYF. The CDR3 DNA follows: TGCAGCGCCGAAGAGGTAGGGGCCGAGCAGTACTTC.

The rearrangement links TRBV4-1 to TRBJ1-3; D is unclear. Germline loops: CDR1 MGHRA, CDR2 YSYEKL. The V end was cut by 4 bases, the J end by 0 bases, with 19 bases between. The CDR3 runs to 18 residues. CDR3 region: CASSRTNSPASSGNTIYF. The CDR3 nucleotides read TGCGCCAGCAGCCGAACCAATTCCCCGGCGAGCTCTGGAAACACCATATATTTT.

The V gene is TRBV6-1, the J gene TRBJ2-7; D is possibly TRBD1 or TRBD2 (5 bases each). Trimming took 6 bases from V and 6 from J, leaving 9 bases between them. The CDR3 is 11 residues long. Germline lookup yields CDR1 MNHNS and CDR2 SASEGT. This chain's CDR3 is CASREGFEQYF. For the CDR3, the DNA is TGTGCCAGCAGAGAGGGGTTCGAGCAGTACTTC.

This clone is a singleton in its sample. The chain has TRBV7-9 and TRBJ2-1; 8 bases agree with TRBD2. V lost 4 bases, J lost 6 bases, and 14 bases stayed unmatched. The CDR3 totals 17 residues. The V gene's germline CDR1 is SEHNR and CDR2 FQNEAQ (reference sequence). The CDR3: CASSSPRLARNVNEQFF. CDR3 in DNA: TGTGCCAGCAGCTCCCCTCGACTAGCGAGAAATGTCAATGAGCAGTTCTTC.

This sequence joins TRBV10-3 and TRBJ2-3, with D possibly being TRBD1 or TRBD2 (5 bases each). Trimming removed 3 bases from V and 3 bases from J, with 7 bases in between. The V gene's germline CDR1 is ENHRY and CDR2 SYGVKD. There are 13 residues in the CDR3. Here the CDR3 reads CAISDGATDTQYF. In DNA, the CDR3 is TGTGCCATCAGTGACGGGGCGACAGATACGCAGTATTTT.

The chain combines TRBV28 with TRBJ1-2, with D tentatively TRBD1 (5 bases). The CDR3 consists of 13 residues. V lost 9 bases to trimming and J lost 2 bases, with 13 bases between them. CDR1 and CDR2 (germline): MDHEN, SYDVKM. The CDR3 DNA reads TGTGCCAGGCCCGGAGGGGCAAACTATGGCTACACCTTC. This translates into CARPGGANYGYTF.

V gene TRBV18 combines with J gene TRBJ2-1; TRBD2 agrees at 10 bases. The CDR3 extends over 15 amino acids. V lost 4 bases and J lost 6; bases outside the gene matches: 6. Germline CDR1 reads KGHSH; CDR2 reads LQKENI. CDR3 region: CASSLGTSVLNEQFF. The CDR3 DNA reads TGTGCCAGCTCACTTGGGACTAGCGTACTCAATGAGCAGTTCTTC. Drawing the rest from reference TRBV18 and TRBJ2-1, the complete variable domain is NAGVMQNPRHLVRRRGQEARLRCSPMKGHSHVYWYRQLPEEGLKFMVYLQKENIIDESGMPKERFSAEFPKEGPSILRIQQVVRGDSAAYFCASSLGTSVLNEQFFGPGTRLTVL.

V is TRBV27 and J is TRBJ2-7, with 7 positions matching TRBD2. With V trimmed by 5 bases and J by 3 bases, 16 bases remained unmatched. This CDR3 contains 17 residues. Germline lookup yields CDR1 MNHEY and CDR2 SMNVEV (reference sequence). DNA for the CDR3: TGTGCCAGCAGTCTCATTCCCCGGCCGACTAGCAGCTACGAGCAGTACTTC. Translated: CASSLIPRPTSSYEQYF.

This chain uses TRBV20-1 with TRBJ2-1, with 7 bases that match TRBD2. Germline V CDR1 and CDR2: DFQATT, SNEGSKA (reference sequence). V lost 4 bases, J lost 14 bases, and 8 bases stayed unmatched. CDR3 size: 11 residues. The CDR3 loop reads CSATPGTMKFF. The CDR3 DNA reads as TGCAGTGCTACCCCGGGGACTATGAAGTTCTTC.

As concerns this clone: The same CDR3 also results from other DNA sequences found in this sample. The chain employs TRBV5-1 and TRBJ2-1; D could derive from TRBD1 or TRBD2 (6 bases each). There are 15 residues in the CDR3. CDR1 is SGHRS and CDR2 is YFSETQ in the germline V gene. V was trimmed by 2 bases and J by 4 bases, leaving 13 bases between them. This CDR3 is CASSLSGAGYNEQFF. CDR3 DNA sequence: TGCGCCAGCAGCTTATCGGGGGCCGGATACAATGAGCAGTTCTTC.

The chain carries TRBV4-3 and TRBJ2-3, with D unclear. In germline, CDR1 is LGHNA, CDR2 YSLEER. Trimming shortened V by 0 bases and J by 0 bases, and 10 bases separated the two germline ends. The CDR3 is 16 amino acids. For the CDR3, the DNA is TGCGCCAGCAGCCAAGAACCGAGCGCGAGCACAGATACGCAGTATTTT. Protein: CASSQEPSASTDTQYF.

The chain carries TRBV10-3 and TRBJ2-2; possibly TRBD1 or TRBD2 for D (5 bases each). The V gene lost 4 bases and the J gene lost 5 bases, with 11 bases spanning the gap. The CDR3 loop spans 14 amino acids. CDR1 and CDR2 (germline): ENHRY, SYGVKD. CDR3 in amino acids: CAISGWGRTGELFF. CDR3 sequence (DNA): TGTGCCATCAGTGGGTGGGGGAGAACCGGGGAGCTGTTTTTT.

This chain joins TRBV11-3 and TRBJ2-2; TRBD1 aligns across 7 bases. This CDR3 has 13 residues. Trimming took 5 bases from V and 7 from J; bases not matched to a gene: 4. The germline gives CDR1 SGHNT, CDR2 YENEEA. DNA for the CDR3: TGTGCCAGCAGCCAGGGACAGCTCGGGGAGCTGTTTTTT. It is translated as CASSQGQLGELFF.

The chain is built from TRBV5-1 and TRBJ1-6, with D possibly TRBD1 on 5 matching bases. Trimming pared 0 bases from V and 3 bases from J, leaving 13 bases between. The CDR3 runs 17 residues. Per germline, CDR1 SGHRS and CDR2 YFSETQ. This chain's CDR3 is CASSLERGDDYNSPLHF. For the CDR3, the DNA is TGCGCCAGCAGCTTGGAACGGGGGGATGACTATAATTCACCCCTCCACTTT.

The chain uses TRBV7-6 and TRBJ1-6, with D perhaps TRBD1 (6 bases). V lost 5 bases, J lost 7 bases, and 12 bases lay in between. This CDR3 spans 14 amino acids. Germline-derived CDR1 and CDR2 are SGHVS and FNYEAQ. CDR3 sequence (DNA): TGTGCCAGCAGCGAGACCCAGGGGAATTCACCCCTCCACTTT. It specifies CASSETQGNSPLHF.

A word on this clone: Other DNA sequences in the same sample also yield this CDR3. This sequence joins TRBV5-1 and TRBJ1-6; D ambiguous. Germline V lookup: CDR1 SGHRS, CDR2 YFSETQ. V lost 4 bases, J lost 0 bases, and 11 bases lay in between. The CDR3 covers 16 residues. The CDR3 DNA sequence: TGCGCCAGCAGCCCGGGTGGGAGCTCCTATAATTCACCCCTCCACTTT. Residues: CASSPGGSSYNSPLHF.

This sequence joins TRBV11-3 and TRBJ2-3, with 8 bases matching TRBD1. V trimming: 4 bases; J trimming: 5 bases; junction bases outside the gene matches: 5. This CDR3 is built from 14 residues. Germline V gene sequence: CDR1 SGHNT, CDR2 YENEEA. The CDR3 DNA follows: TGTGCCAGCAGCTCGGACAGGGAGGTAGATACGCAGTATTTT. It specifies CASSSDREVDTQYF.

Concerning this clone: Distinct nucleotide sequences in the sample also encode this CDR3. The rearrangement joins TRBV20-1 to TRBJ2-5; no definite D call. V dropped 3 bases and J dropped 4 bases, with 6 bases sitting between them. The CDR3 runs 11 residues. CDR1 is DFQATT and CDR2 is SNEGSKA in the germline V gene (reference sequence). CDR3 bases: TGCAGTGCTAGGAAGGGAGAGACCCAGTACTTC. Residues: CSARKGETQYF.

The genes are TRBV29-1 and TRBJ1-4; D is undetermined. The germline V gene has CDR1 SQVTM and CDR2 ANQGSEA. Trimming pared 4 bases from V and 4 bases from J, leaving 7 bases between. The CDR3 has 12 residues. The CDR3: CSVVGYNEKLFF. For the CDR3, the DNA is TGCAGCGTTGTAGGCTATAATGAAAAACTGTTTTTT. Looking up the rest from reference TRBV29-1 and TRBJ1-4 gives the full variable domain: SAVISQKPSRDICQRGTSLTIQCQVDSQVTMMFWYRQQPGQSLTLIATANQGSEATYESGFVIDKFPISRPNLTFSTLTVSNMSPEDSSIYLCSVVGYNEKLFFGSGTQLSVL.

The DNA of the CDR3 is TGTGCCAGCAGCTTAGGGATCAAACAGGGGGCTAGCACAGATACGCAGTATTTT. Translation: CASSLGIKQGASTDTQYF. The chain has TRBV11-2 and TRBJ2-3, with TRBD1 identical over 9 bases. The CDR3 has 18 residues. Germline V gene data show CDR1 as SGHAT and CDR2 as FQNNGV. Germline trimming cut 1 base from V and 0 bases from J; bases unmatched to any gene: 8.

The rearrangement links TRBV4-3 to TRBJ2-6, with TRBD2 as a possible D gene (6 bases). The V gene's germline CDR1 is LGHNA and CDR2 YSLEER. V dropped 0 bases and J dropped 0 bases, with 6 bases sitting between them. The CDR3 spans 16 residues. CDR3 amino acids: CASSQDGSSGANVLTF. DNA of the CDR3: TGCGCCAGCAGCCAAGACGGGAGCTCTGGGGCCAACGTCCTGACTTTC.

The CDR3 reads CATSRGTPRSGNQPQHF. CDR3 in DNA: TGTGCCACCAGCCGTGGGACACCAAGGAGCGGCAATCAGCCCCAGCATTTT. J is TRBJ1-5 and V is TRBV15; maybe TRBD1 (6 bases). Germline CDR1 and CDR2: LNHNV and YYDKDF (reference sequence). The germline V and J ends were trimmed by 5 bases and 2 bases, with 19 bases remaining between them. There are 17 residues in the CDR3.

A remark on this clone: Other nucleotide sequences in the sample specify the same CDR3. The CDR3 DNA reads TGTGCCATCAGCCGACAGGGGGGGAACACTGAAGCTTTCTTT. Protein product: CAISRQGGNTEAFF. The rearrangement joins TRBV10-3 to TRBJ1-1; 9 nucleotides agree with TRBD1. The CDR3 extends over 14 amino acids. Germline V gene lookup returns CDR1 ENHRY and CDR2 SYGVKD. The junction had 3 bases not matched to a gene; V was cut back by 6 bases and J by 1 base.

The rearrangement joins TRBV5-4 to TRBJ1-4; weak D call: TRBD1 (6 bases). From germline, CDR1 is SGHNT and CDR2 YYREEE (reference sequence). With 0 bases removed from V and 2 bases from J, the gap between germline ends came to 11 bases. This CDR3 comprises 16 residues. The chain's CDR3 is CASSLGQGLTNEKLFF. The DNA of the CDR3 is TGTGCCAGCAGCTTGGGGCAGGGGCTGACTAATGAAAAACTGTTTTTT.